This T cell receptor beta chain was identified during a study of identical twins. CDR3 length: 14 residues. The V gene's germline CDR1 is SGHVS and CDR2 FQNEAQ. V lost 2 bases and J lost 3, with 8 bases in between. This clonotype showed up just a few times. From the 5' RACE reads, TCRdb called clonotypes with MiXCR, one entry per CDR3 protein. The top ten clones hold roughly two fifths of a sample with about 190,000 distinct CDR3 sequences, roughly 15% of them seen once. These data were also reused for a study on T cells expressing NK-cell markers.

The genes are TRBV7-8 and TRBJ2-1; D may correspond to TRBD1 or TRBD2 (5 bases each). This receptor was obtained from a young woman in good health. Sequencing was carried out using CD8+ T cells sorted from blood. CDR3 in amino acids: CASSLTGLYNEQFF. CDR3 nucleotide sequence: TGTGCCAGCAGCTTAACGGGGCTCTACAATGAGCAGTTCTTC.